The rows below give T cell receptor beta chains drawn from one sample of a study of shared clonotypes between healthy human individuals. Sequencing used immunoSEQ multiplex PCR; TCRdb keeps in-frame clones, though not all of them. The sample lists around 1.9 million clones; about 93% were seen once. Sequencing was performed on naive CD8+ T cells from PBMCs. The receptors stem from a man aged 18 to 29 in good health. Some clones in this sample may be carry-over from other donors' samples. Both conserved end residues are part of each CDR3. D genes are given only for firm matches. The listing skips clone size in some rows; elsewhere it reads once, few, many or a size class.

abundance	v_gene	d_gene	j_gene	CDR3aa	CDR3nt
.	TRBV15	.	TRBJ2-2	CATSRGFGELFF	TGTGCCACCAGCAGAGGATTCGGGGAGCTGTTTTTT
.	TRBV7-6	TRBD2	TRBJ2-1	CASSQVAGGPSSYNEQFF	TGTGCCAGCAGCCAAGTAGCGGGAGGTCCGAGCTCCTACAATGAGCAGTTCTTC
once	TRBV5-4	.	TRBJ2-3	CASSQGTYKENTQYF	TGTGCCAGCAGCCAGGGGACCTATAAGGAGAATACGCAGTATTTT
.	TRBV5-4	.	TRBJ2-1	CASSSDYLDEQFF	TGTGCCAGCAGCTCGGACTATCTCGATGAGCAGTTCTTC
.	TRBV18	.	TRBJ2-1	CASSFATSSYNEQFF	TGTGCCAGCTCATTTGCAACGAGCTCCTACAATGAGCAGTTCTTC
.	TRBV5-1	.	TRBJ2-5	CASSTTGTQYF	TGCGCCAGCAGCACCACAGGGACCCAGTACTTC
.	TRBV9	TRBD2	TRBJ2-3	CASSVDGRSADTQYF	TGTGCCAGCAGCGTAGACGGGAGGAGTGCAGATACGCAGTATTTT
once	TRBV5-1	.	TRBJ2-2	CASSLNGANTGELFF	TGCGCCAGCAGCTTGAATGGGGCAAACACCGGGGAGCTGTTTTTT
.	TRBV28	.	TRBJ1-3	CASGGDEYYPGNTIYF	TGTGCCAGCGGGGGGGACGAGTACTACCCTGGAAACACCATATATTTT
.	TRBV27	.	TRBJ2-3	CASSYGTDTQYF	TGTGCCAGCAGTTACGGCACAGATACGCAGTATTTT
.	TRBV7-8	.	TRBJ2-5	CASSLASRAEETQYF	TGTGCCAGCAGCTTAGCGAGTCGGGCCGAAGAGACCCAGTACTTC
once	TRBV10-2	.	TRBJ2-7	CASSGGPSPYEQYF	TGCGCCAGCAGTGGGGGACCAAGTCCCTACGAGCAGTACTTC
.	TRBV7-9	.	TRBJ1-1	CASSHPGTTEAFF	TGTGCCAGCAGCCACCCAGGGACCACTGAAGCTTTCTTT
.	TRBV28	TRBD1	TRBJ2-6	CASSFRTGALSGANVLTF	TGTGCCAGCAGTTTTAGGACAGGGGCCCTCTCTGGGGCCAACGTCCTGACTTTC
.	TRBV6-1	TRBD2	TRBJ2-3	CASSEYTAGVSDTQYF	TGTGCCAGCAGTGAATATACAGCGGGAGTATCAGATACGCAGTATTTT
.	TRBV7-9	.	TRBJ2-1	CASSRSEYNEQFF	TGTGCCAGCAGCCGGTCCGAATACAATGAGCAGTTCTTC
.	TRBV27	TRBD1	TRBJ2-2	CASSGDRGGGELFF	TGTGCCAGCAGCGGTGACAGGGGAGGCGGGGAGCTGTTTTTT
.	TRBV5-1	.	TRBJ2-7	CASSLGPGINDEQYF	TGCGCCAGCAGCTTGGGCCCGGGAATCAACGACGAGCAGTACTTC
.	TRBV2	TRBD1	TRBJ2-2	CASSADRGTNTGELFF	TGTGCCAGCAGTGCCGACAGGGGCACGAACACCGGGGAGCTGTTTTTT
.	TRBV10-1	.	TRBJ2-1	CASSELVGRYNEQFF	TGCGCCAGCAGTGAATTAGTGGGACGTTACAATGAGCAGTTCTTC
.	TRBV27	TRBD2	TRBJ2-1	CASSLGAGGPNNEQFF	TGTGCCAGCAGTTTGGGGGCGGGAGGCCCCAACAATGAGCAGTTCTTC
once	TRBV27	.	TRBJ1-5	CASSDSRYSNQPQHF	TGTGCCAGCAGCGACAGCCGATATAGCAATCAGCCCCAGCATTTT
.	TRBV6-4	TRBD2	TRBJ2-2	CASSDSTGTSGTQHSGELFF	TGTGCCAGCAGTGACTCCACCGGGACTAGCGGGACACAACACAGCGGGGAGCTGTTTTTT
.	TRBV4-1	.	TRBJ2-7	CASSQGAVTSSYEQYF	TGCGCCAGCAGCCAAGGAGCGGTTACCAGCTCCTACGAGCAGTACTTC
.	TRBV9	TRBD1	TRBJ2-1	CASSVVTGGGNEQFF	TGTGCCAGCAGCGTAGTGACAGGGGGCGGGAATGAGCAGTTCTTC
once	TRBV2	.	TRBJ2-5	CASSVLGEETQYF	TGTGCCAGCAGTGTTTTGGGGGAAGAGACCCAGTACTTC
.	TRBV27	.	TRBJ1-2	CASSWGAYYGYTF	TGTGCCAGCAGTTGGGGGGCGTACTATGGCTACACCTTC
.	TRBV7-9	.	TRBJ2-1	CASSLPSGIYNEQFF	TGTGCCAGCAGCTTACCAAGCGGAATCTACAATGAGCAGTTCTTC
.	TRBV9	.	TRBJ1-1	CASSGGVNTEAFF	TGTGCCAGCAGCGGTGGTGTGAACACTGAAGCTTTCTTT
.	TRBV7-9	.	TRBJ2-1	CASSSSSRGNEQFF	TGTGCCAGCAGCTCATCTTCTAGGGGGAATGAGCAGTTCTTC
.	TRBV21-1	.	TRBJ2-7	CASSKAASGTTYEQYF	TGTGCCAGCAGCAAAGCTGCTAGCGGGACCACCTACGAGCAGTACTTC
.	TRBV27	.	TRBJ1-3	CASSFRWGSGNTIYF	TGTGCCAGCAGTTTCCGATGGGGGTCCGGAAACACCATATATTTT
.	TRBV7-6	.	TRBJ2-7	CASSHSLGDYEQYF	TGTGCCAGCAGCCATAGCCTGGGGGACTACGAGCAGTACTTC
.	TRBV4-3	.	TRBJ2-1	CASSHSTPDQEQFF	TGCGCCAGCAGCCACTCAACTCCCGATCAAGAGCAGTTCTTC
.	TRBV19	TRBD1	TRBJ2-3	CASQGQGVTDTQYF	TGTGCCAGCCAGGGACAGGGGGTCACAGATACGCAGTATTTT
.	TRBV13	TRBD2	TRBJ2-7	CASSLSGGRTYEQYF	TGTGCCAGCAGCTTATCGGGAGGGAGAACCTACGAGCAGTACTTC
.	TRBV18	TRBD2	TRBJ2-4	CASSPKLAGETKNIQYF	TGTGCCAGCTCACCCAAACTAGCGGGAGAGACCAAAAACATTCAGTACTTC
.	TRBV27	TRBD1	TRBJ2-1	CASSDTGGPPEREQFF	TGTGCCAGCAGTGATACAGGGGGCCCGCCCGAGCGGGAGCAGTTCTTC
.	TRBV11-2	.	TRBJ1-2	CASSLEGGIHGYTF	TGTGCCAGCAGCTTAGAGGGAGGGATCCATGGCTACACCTTC
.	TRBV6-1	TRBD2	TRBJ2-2	CASSELRYRASGRLGSGELFF	TGTGCCAGCAGTGAATTGCGTTATAGGGCTAGCGGGAGGCTGGGTTCCGGGGAGCTGTTTTTT
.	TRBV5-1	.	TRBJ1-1	CASSLIIKDTEAFF	TGCGCCAGCTCCCTTATTATTAAAGACACTGAAGCTTTCTTT
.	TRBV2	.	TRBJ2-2	CASNSGRELFF	TGTGCCAGCAATAGCGGAAGGGAGCTGTTTTTT
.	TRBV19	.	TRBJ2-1	CASSMDFGQGGYNEQFF	TGTGCCAGTAGTATGGACTTTGGGCAGGGAGGCTACAATGAGCAGTTCTTC
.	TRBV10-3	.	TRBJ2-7	CAISPGTVGQYF	TGTGCCATCAGCCCCGGGACGGTCGGGCAGTACTTC
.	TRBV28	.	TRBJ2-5	CASSPLDEETQYF	TGTGCCAGCAGCCCTCTTGACGAGGAGACCCAGTACTTC
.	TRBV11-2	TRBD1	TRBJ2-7	CASSPRPGTGAIYEQYF	TGTGCCAGCAGCCCGCGCCCTGGGACAGGGGCCATCTACGAGCAGTACTTC